Listed below are T cell receptor beta chains from one sample, sequenced in a study of read filtering for tumor transcriptome and immune sequencing. TCRdb recomputed calls from the reads with MiXCR, one row per CDR3 protein. The data hold about 90,000 distinct CDR3 sequences, with roughly an eighth observed a single time. The sample taken for sequencing was a population of CD138-negative cells sorted from bone marrow. Receptors originate from a donor at least 40 years old with multiple myeloma. The CDR3 runs from the conserved cysteine through the conserved F or W. The order of the fields is clone size, J gene, V gene, D gene, CDR3 DNA, CDR3 protein. D genes are given only for firm matches. Clone size is stated in some rows and not others, as once, few, many or a class when expanded.

many TRBJ2-7 TRBV12-3/TRBV12-4 . TGTGCCAGCAGTCAGATTGGGGTAGGATTGGGAGAGCAGTACTTC CASSQIGVGLGEQYF
many TRBJ1-2 TRBV29-1 . TGCAGCGTTGGGACGGGTTTGCTCACCTTC CSVGTGLLTF
. TRBJ1-1 TRBV4-1 . TGCGCCAGCAGCCAAGAATGGAGCGTTACTGAAGCTTTCTTT CASSQEWSVTEAFF
many TRBJ2-1 TRBV5-1 TRBD2 TGCGCCAGCAGCTTGGGAGCGGGAGACGGGAATGAGCAGTTCTTC CASSLGAGDGNEQFF
once TRBJ2-3 TRBV7-9 TRBD2 TGTGCCAGCAGCCCGCAAAAGGCGGGAGTGAAGGATACGCAGTATTTT CASSPQKAGVKDTQYF
many TRBJ2-7 TRBV5-1 . TGCGCCAGCAGCTTGTTGGGTAGGGCAAGCGGCGAGCAGTACTTC CASSLLGRASGEQYF
many TRBJ2-3 TRBV20-1 . TGCAGTGCTCCGCACACAGATACGCAGTATTTT CSAPHTDTQYF
many TRBJ1-5 TRBV28 . TGTGCCAGCAGTTTATACGCCGGTATTAGCAATCAGCCCCAGCATTTT CASSLYAGISNQPQHF
many TRBJ2-5 TRBV11-1 TRBD2 TGTGCCAGCAGCCCCTCGTCACTAGCGGACCAAGAGACCCAGTACTTC CASSPSSLADQETQYF
many TRBJ2-7 TRBV5-1 . TGCGCCAGCAGCTTGGACAACTACGAGCAGTACTTC CASSLDNYEQYF
. TRBJ2-1 TRBV6-5 TRBD2 TGTGCCAGCAGTCGGCTAGCGGGAGGGCCGTGGAATGAGCAGTTCTTC CASSRLAGGPWNEQFF
many TRBJ2-7 TRBV25-1 . TGTGCCAGCAGTGAACGGGACACCTCCTACGAGCAGTACTTC CASSERDTSYEQYF
many TRBJ2-3 TRBV21-1 . TGTGCCAGCAGCAAAGAGGGTCGGACTAGCGGGTGCACAGATACGCAGTATTTT CASSKEGRTSGCTDTQYF
many TRBJ2-3 TRBV5-1 . TGCGCCAGCAGCTTGGCTCCAAGCCCGGAAGATACGCAGTATTTT CASSLAPSPEDTQYF
many TRBJ2-1 TRBV20-1 TRBD2 TGCAGTGCTCGACCGGGGACTAGTGATTACAATGAGCAGTTCTTC CSARPGTSDYNEQFF
many TRBJ2-1 TRBV20-1 TRBD2 TGCAGTGCTACGACTAGCGGGAAGTATAATGAGCAGTTCTTC CSATTSGKYNEQFF
many TRBJ2-3 TRBV7-8 . TGTGCCAGCAGCTTGGGCAGGGCCACTAGCACAGATACGCAGTATTTT CASSLGRATSTDTQYF
many TRBJ1-5 TRBV2 TRBD1 TGTGCCAGCAGTGGGGACAGACTGAATCAGCCCCAGCATTTT CASSGDRLNQPQHF
many TRBJ2-3 TRBV9 TRBD1 TGTGCCAGCAGCCTAGAAGGACAGGCGTCAGATACGCAGTATTTT CASSLEGQASDTQYF
many TRBJ2-2 TRBV12-3/TRBV12-4 TRBD1 TGTGCCAGCAGCCCCGGGACAGGGAAAACCGGGGAGCTGTTTTTT CASSPGTGKTGELFF
many TRBJ1-1 TRBV5-1 TRBD1 TGCGCCAGCAGCCGTGGACAGGGTGAAAAAGCTTTCTTT CASSRGQGEKAFF
many TRBJ2-1 TRBV19 TRBD2 TGTGCCAGTAGTATGCGTAGCGGGATGTCCTACAATGTGCAGTTCTTC CASSMRSGMSYNVQFF
many TRBJ2-7 TRBV20-1 TRBD2 TGCAGTGCTAGAGAACTAGCGGGAGGGTACTCCTACGAGCAGTACTTC CSARELAGGYSYEQYF
many TRBJ2-2 TRBV5-1 . TGCGCCAGCAGCTTTGGGACCTCGAACACCGGGGAGCTGTTTTTT CASSFGTSNTGELFF
many TRBJ2-7 TRBV5-1 TRBD2 TGCGCCAGCAGCTTGGGGCGGGAGGAGCCGCAGTACTTC CASSLGREEPQYF
many TRBJ1-1 TRBV15 TRBD1 TGTGCCACCAGCAGACAGGGACAGGGGATCACTGAAGCTTTCTTT CATSRQGQGITEAFF
few TRBJ1-1 TRBV29-1 . TGCAGCGTTGAAGCGGTCCTAGGGACCACTGAAGCTTTCTTT CSVEAVLGTTEAFF